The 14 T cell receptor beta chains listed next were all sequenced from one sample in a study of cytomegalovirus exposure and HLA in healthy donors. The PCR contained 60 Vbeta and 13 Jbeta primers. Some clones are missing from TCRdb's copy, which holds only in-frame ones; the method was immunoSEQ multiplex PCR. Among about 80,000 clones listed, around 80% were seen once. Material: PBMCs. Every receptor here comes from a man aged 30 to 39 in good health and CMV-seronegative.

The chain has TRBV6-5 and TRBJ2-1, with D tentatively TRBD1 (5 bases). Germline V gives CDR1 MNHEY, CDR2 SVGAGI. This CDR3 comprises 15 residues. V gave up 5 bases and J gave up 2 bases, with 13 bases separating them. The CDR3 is CASSRGWVTYNEQFF. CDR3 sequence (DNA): TGTGCCAGCAGTAGGGGCTGGGTAACCTACAATGAGCAGTTCTTC.

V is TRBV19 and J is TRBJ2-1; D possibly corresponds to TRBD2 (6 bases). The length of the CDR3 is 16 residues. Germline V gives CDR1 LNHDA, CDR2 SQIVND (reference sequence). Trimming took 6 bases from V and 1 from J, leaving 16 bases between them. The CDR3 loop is CASSISGTLSYNEQFF. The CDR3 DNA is TGTGCCAGTAGCATATCCGGGACTCTATCCTACAATGAGCAGTTCTTC.

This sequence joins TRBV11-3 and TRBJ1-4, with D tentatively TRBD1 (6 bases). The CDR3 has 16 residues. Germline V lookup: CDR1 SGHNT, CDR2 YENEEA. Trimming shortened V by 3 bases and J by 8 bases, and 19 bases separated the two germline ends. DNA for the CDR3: TGTGCCAGCAGCTTCTATGTCAGGACAGAGAGCGAAAAACTGTTTTTT. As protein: CASSFYVRTESEKLFF.

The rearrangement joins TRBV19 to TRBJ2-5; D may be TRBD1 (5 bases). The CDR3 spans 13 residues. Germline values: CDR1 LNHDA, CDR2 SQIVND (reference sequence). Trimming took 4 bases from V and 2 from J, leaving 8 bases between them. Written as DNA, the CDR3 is TGTGCCAGTAGTAACGACAGACAAGAGACCCAGTACTTC. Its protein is CASSNDRQETQYF.

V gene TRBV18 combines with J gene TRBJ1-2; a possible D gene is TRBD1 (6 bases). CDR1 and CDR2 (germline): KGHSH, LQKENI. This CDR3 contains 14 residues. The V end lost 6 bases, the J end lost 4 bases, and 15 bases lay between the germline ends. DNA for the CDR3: TGTGCCAGCTCGCGAGACAGGTCCCTCTATGGCTACACCTTC. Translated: CASSRDRSLYGYTF. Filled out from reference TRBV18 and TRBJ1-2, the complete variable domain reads NAGVMQNPRHLVRRRGQEARLRCSPMKGHSHVYWYRQLPEEGLKFMVYLQKENIIDESGMPKERFSAEFPKEGPSILRIQQVVRGDSAAYFCASSRDRSLYGYTFGSGTRLTVV.

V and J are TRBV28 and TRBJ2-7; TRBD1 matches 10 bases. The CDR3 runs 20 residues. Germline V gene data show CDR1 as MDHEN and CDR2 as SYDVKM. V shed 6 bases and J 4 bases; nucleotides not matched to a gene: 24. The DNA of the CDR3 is TGTGCCAGCAGCCCAGTTTTGTTCAACCCGGGACAGGGGACACGTTACGAGCAGTACTTC. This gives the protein CASSPVLFNPGQGTRYEQYF.

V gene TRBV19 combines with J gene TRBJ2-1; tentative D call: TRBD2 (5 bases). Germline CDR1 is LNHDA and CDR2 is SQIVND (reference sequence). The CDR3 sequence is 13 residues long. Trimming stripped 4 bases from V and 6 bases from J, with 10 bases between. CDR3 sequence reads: CASSRGIPNEQFF. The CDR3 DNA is TGTGCCAGTAGTAGAGGGATCCCCAATGAGCAGTTCTTC.

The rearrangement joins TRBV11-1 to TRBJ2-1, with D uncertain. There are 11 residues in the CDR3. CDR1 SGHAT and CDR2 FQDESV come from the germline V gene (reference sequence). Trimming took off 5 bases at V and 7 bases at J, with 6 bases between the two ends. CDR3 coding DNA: TGTGCCAGCAGCCGAGAAAATGAGCAGTTCTTC. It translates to CASSRENEQFF. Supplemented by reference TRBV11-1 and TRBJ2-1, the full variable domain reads EAEVAQSPRYKITEKSQAVAFWCDPISGHATLYWYRQILGQGPELLVQFQDESVVDDSQLPKDRFSAERLKGVDSTLKIQPAELGDSAMYLCASSRENEQFFGPGTRLTVL.

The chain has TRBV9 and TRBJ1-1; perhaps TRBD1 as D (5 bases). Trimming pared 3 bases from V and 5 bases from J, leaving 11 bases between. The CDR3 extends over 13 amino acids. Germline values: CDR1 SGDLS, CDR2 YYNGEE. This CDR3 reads CASSAGGETEAFF. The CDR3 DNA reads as TGTGCCAGCAGCGCCGGGGGGGAAACTGAAGCTTTCTTT.

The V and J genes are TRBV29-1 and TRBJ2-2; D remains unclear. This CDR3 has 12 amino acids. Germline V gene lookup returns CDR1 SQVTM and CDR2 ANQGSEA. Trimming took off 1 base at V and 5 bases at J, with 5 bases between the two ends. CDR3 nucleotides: TGCAGCGTTGAAGGCAGGACCGGGGAGCTGTTTTTT. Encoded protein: CSVEGRTGELFF.

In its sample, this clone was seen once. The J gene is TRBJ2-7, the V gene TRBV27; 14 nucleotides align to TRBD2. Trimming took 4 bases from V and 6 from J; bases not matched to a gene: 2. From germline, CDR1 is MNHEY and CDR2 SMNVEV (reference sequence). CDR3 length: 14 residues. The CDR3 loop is CASSSGLAGGEQYF. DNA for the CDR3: TGTGCCAGCAGTTCCGGACTAGCGGGAGGCGAGCAGTACTTC.

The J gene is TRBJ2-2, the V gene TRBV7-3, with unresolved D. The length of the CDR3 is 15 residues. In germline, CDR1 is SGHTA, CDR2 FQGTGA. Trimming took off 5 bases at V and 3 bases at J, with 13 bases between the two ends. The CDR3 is CASSPTGSYTGELFF. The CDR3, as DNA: TGTGCCAGCAGCCCTACCGGTTCTTACACCGGGGAGCTGTTTTTT. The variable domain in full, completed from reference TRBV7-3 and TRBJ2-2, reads GAGVSQTPSNKVTEKGKYVELRCDPISGHTALYWYRQSLGQGPEFLIYFQGTGAADDSGLPNDRFFAVRPEGSVSTLKIQRTERGDSAVYLCASSPTGSYTGELFFGEGSRLTVL.

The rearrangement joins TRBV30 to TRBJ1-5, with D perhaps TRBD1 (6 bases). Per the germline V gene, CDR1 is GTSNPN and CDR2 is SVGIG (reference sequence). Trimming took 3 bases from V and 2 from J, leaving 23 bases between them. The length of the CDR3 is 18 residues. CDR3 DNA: TGTGCCTGGAGCCTTATACCAACTACAGGGTACGGCAATCAGCCCCAGCATTTT. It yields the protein CAWSLIPTTGYGNQPQHF.

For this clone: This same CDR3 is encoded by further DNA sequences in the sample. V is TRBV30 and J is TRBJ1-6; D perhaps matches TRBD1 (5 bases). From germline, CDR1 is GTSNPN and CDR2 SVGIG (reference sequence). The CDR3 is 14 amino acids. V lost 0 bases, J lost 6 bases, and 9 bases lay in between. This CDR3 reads CAWSVGQGNSPLHF. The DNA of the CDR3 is TGTGCCTGGAGTGTGGGTCAGGGTAATTCACCCCTCCACTTT.